This TCR beta chain comes out of a study of cytomegalovirus exposure and HLA in healthy donors. The wider study: The roughly 110 validation repertoires were reported in a later analysis to have been generated on the same platform as the roughly 720 first-cohort repertoires.

Data came from immunoSEQ multiplex PCR; TCRdb stores just in-frame clones and leaves some out. The table records around 100,000 clones, about 95% of them present only once. The sample was PBMCs. This TCR was sampled from a woman younger than 30 in good health and CMV-seronegative.

The CDR3 protein is CASGKQVTYEQYF. DNA for the CDR3: TGTGCCAGCGGCAAACAGGTAACCTACGAGCAGTACTTC. The chain links TRBV13 to TRBJ2-7; TRBD1 is a possible D gene (5 bases). The CDR3 contains 13 residues. V dropped 8 bases and J dropped 2 bases, with 13 bases sitting between them. Germline V gene sequence: CDR1 PRHDT, CDR2 FYEKMQ (reference sequence).